This T cell receptor (beta chain) stems from a study of blood T cell repertoires in COVID-19. Turning to the study itself: Samples taken during acute and convalescent COVID-19 were collected in the United States, Italy and Spain. PBMCs, B-cell-depleted T cells, or T cells were the source of the cDNA or gDNA that made up the material.

The trim removed 0 bases at V and 14 bases at J, leaving 13 bases unmatched. Looked up from germline, CDR1 is SGHRS and CDR2 is YFSETQ. CDR3 length: 14 residues. Authors' methods: The authors estimated nucleated cell counts from reference gene primer amplification. Assay: immunoSEQ multiplex PCR; the TCRdb copy retains only in-frame clones and omits some. V and J calls and clone size are copied from that table; D and trimming were computed from the DNA. The data contain about 200,000 clones, roughly 79% of them singletons. This sequence joins TRBV5-1 and TRBJ1-2; 7 nucleotides agree with TRBD1. What was sequenced was peripheral blood. This clonotype was sampled from a human donor with acute or convalescent COVID-19. The donor label of this sample is uncertain. CDR3 DNA sequence: TGCGCCAGCAGCTTGGGTACCGGGACAGCGGGTAAGACCTTC. It translates to CASSLGTGTAGKTF.